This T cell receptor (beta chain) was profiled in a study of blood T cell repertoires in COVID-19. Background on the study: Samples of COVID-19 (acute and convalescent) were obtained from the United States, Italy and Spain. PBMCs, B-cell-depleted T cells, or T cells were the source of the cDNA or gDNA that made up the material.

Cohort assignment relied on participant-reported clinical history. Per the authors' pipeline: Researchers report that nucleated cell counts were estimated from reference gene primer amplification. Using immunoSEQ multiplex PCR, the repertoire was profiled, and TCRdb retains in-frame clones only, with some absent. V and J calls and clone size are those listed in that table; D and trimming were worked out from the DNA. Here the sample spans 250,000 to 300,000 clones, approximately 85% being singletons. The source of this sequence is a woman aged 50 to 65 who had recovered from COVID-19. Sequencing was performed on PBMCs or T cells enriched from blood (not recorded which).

The CDR3: CASSSSWTVAFRNTIYF. In DNA form, the CDR3 reads TGTGCCAGTAGTTCATCATGGACAGTCGCATTTAGAAACACCATATATTTT. This rearrangement joins TRBV19 to TRBJ1-3; maybe TRBD1 (6 bases). Trimming stripped 5 bases from V and 5 bases from J, with 22 bases between. The germline gives CDR1 LNHDA, CDR2 SQIVND (reference sequence). The CDR3 loop spans 17 amino acids.